These T cell receptor beta chains were read from a single sample in a study of shared clonotypes between healthy human individuals. The method was immunoSEQ multiplex PCR; TCRdb's version includes in-frame clones alone and lacks a portion of them. The sample carries about 480,000 clones, roughly 78% recorded once. Sequenced sample: PBMCs. Receptor source: a woman aged 40 to 50 in good health. Some clones in this sample may be carry-over from other donors' samples. Each CDR3 is given without its conserved first and last residue. Fields, in order: V gene, clone size, CDR3 protein. Part of the rows lack a size; the others show once, few, many or a class for expanded clones.

v_call: TRBV29-1; clone_size: .; cdr3_aa: SVMIVAGVTDTQY
v_call: TRBV28; clone_size: .; cdr3_aa: ASRRQGGNQPQH
v_call: TRBV5-1; clone_size: .; cdr3_aa: ASSFSQETQY
v_call: TRBV15; clone_size: .; cdr3_aa: ATSRGGTGYNEQF
v_call: TRBV30; clone_size: few; cdr3_aa: AWSVATFGNQPQH
v_call: TRBV19; clone_size: .; cdr3_aa: ASSKTGPSSYNEQF
v_call: TRBV6-5; clone_size: .; cdr3_aa: ASSYQGTSTDTQY
v_call: TRBV25-1; clone_size: .; cdr3_aa: ASSELGMRGTDTQY
v_call: TRBV2; clone_size: .; cdr3_aa: ASSERPNQETQY
v_call: TRBV2; clone_size: .; cdr3_aa: ASSRTSSMVGEQF
v_call: TRBV10-2; clone_size: .; cdr3_aa: ASSDHPLSYEQY
v_call: TRBV5-1; clone_size: .; cdr3_aa: ASSLPSGQGYNEQF
v_call: TRBV6-4; clone_size: .; cdr3_aa: ASSDSGGSHNEQF
v_call: TRBV5-1; clone_size: .; cdr3_aa: ASSLESVLAEAF
v_call: TRBV6-1; clone_size: .; cdr3_aa: ASSPETGFGELF
v_call: TRBV27; clone_size: .; cdr3_aa: ASTRTSGRKGYEQF
v_call: TRBV18; clone_size: .; cdr3_aa: ASSSEGTEAF
v_call: TRBV19; clone_size: .; cdr3_aa: ASSPGQLNQPQH
v_call: TRBV21-1; clone_size: .; cdr3_aa: ASSNWTTRAPGDTQY
v_call: TRBV2; clone_size: many; cdr3_aa: ASRGTGELF
v_call: TRBV4-1; clone_size: .; cdr3_aa: ASRHTGSNQPQH
v_call: TRBV6-5; clone_size: .; cdr3_aa: ASSYKGGADNEQF
v_call: TRBV7-6; clone_size: .; cdr3_aa: ASSLASFRSGRSQETQY
v_call: TRBV5-1; clone_size: .; cdr3_aa: ASSSMRGLAGETGELF
v_call: TRBV19; clone_size: .; cdr3_aa: ASSHTPEQGLQYNEQF
v_call: TRBV5-1; clone_size: .; cdr3_aa: ASSLAGGETQY
v_call: TRBV19; clone_size: few; cdr3_aa: ASRTVFGDNQPQH
v_call: TRBV27; clone_size: .; cdr3_aa: ASSLRLAGGSPYNEQF
v_call: TRBV11-1; clone_size: few; cdr3_aa: ASSLQLADTGELF
v_call: TRBV5-4; clone_size: .; cdr3_aa: ASSLGSGITDTGELF
v_call: TRBV5-4; clone_size: few; cdr3_aa: ASSLGTVKETQY
v_call: TRBV28; clone_size: .; cdr3_aa: ASSLGTEAYGYT
v_call: TRBV6-5; clone_size: .; cdr3_aa: ASDRGTSTDTQY
v_call: TRBV5-6; clone_size: .; cdr3_aa: ASSTLRQGLGETQY
v_call: TRBV5-1; clone_size: .; cdr3_aa: ASSPPPGTDYGYT
v_call: TRBV5-1; clone_size: .; cdr3_aa: ASTPAGARYEQY
v_call: TRBV18; clone_size: once; cdr3_aa: ASSPVRYEQY
v_call: TRBV9; clone_size: .; cdr3_aa: ASSVVGGSYNEQF
v_call: TRBV11-2; clone_size: .; cdr3_aa: ASSLDWNTEAF
v_call: TRBV2; clone_size: .; cdr3_aa: ASARTSGIQETQY
v_call: TRBV7-3; clone_size: few; cdr3_aa: ASSLKSGVADTQY
v_call: TRBV27; clone_size: .; cdr3_aa: ASSPGTGVYEQY
v_call: TRBV9; clone_size: .; cdr3_aa: ASTSGGGVLEDTQY
v_call: TRBV15; clone_size: .; cdr3_aa: ATSRDIQGSGTNEKLF
v_call: TRBV5-4; clone_size: .; cdr3_aa: ASSPGTSFGETQY
v_call: TRBV6-4; clone_size: .; cdr3_aa: ASSLPMAEKLF
v_call: TRBV5-1; clone_size: few; cdr3_aa: ASRQGVASSYNEQF
v_call: TRBV28; clone_size: .; cdr3_aa: ASSLEPTSQPQH
v_call: TRBV6-1; clone_size: once; cdr3_aa: ASSELGKRGGYT
v_call: TRBV19; clone_size: .; cdr3_aa: ASSILANTEAF
v_call: TRBV21-1; clone_size: .; cdr3_aa: ASSKVNTGELF